This T cell receptor beta chain emerged from a study of shared clonotypes between healthy human individuals. About the study: CD4 naive cells filled three plates per donor, CD4 memory three, CD8 naive two and CD8 memory one. Overall study findings and caveats: Large sequencing depth failed to make sorted-subset sequencing complete, rarefaction showed. Among several donors, around 5% of naive CD4 clonotypes were found in common. Unshared clonotypes carried lower generation probabilities than those common to all four donors.

This table comes from immunoSEQ multiplex PCR, and its TCRdb copy is limited to in-frame clones, with some not included. The sample has about 2.1 million clones; 90% to 95% are singletons. CD45RO-negative, CCR7-positively selected cells formed the naive CD8 fraction, excluding terminally differentiated effector memory CD45RA+ cells. The CDR3 is 17 residues long. The germline CDR1 and CDR2 sequences are SEHNR and FQNEAQ (reference sequence). Trimming cost V 0 bases and J 6 bases; bases outside gene matches: 11. Concerning this clone: Its antigen is currently unknown.

The sequenced material came from naive CD8+ T cells from PBMCs. The clonotype originates from a man aged 18 to 35 in good health. Some clones in this sample may be carry-over from other donors' samples. The chain has TRBV7-9 and TRBJ2-1; TRBD2 aligns across 7 bases. The CDR3 here is CASSLAYPAGWGNEQFF. CDR3 coding DNA: TGTGCCAGCAGCTTAGCGTATCCAGCGGGATGGGGCAATGAGCAGTTCTTC.